This T cell receptor (beta chain) was found in a study of early T cells in non-severe SARS-CoV-2 infection. The overall study: Sequencing targeted bulk RNA from unsorted whole blood, leaving chains unpaired.

This clonotype was detected ten times or more. Each CDR3 protein is one row after TCRdb ran MiXCR on the 5' RACE reads. Among 29,000 or so distinct CDR3 sequences listed, 8.5% to 10% were seen once. Sequencing input: whole blood. This clonotype was obtained from an adult who was a healthcare worker with PCR-confirmed SARS-CoV-2 infection or an uninfected control (not recorded which).

The CDR3 DNA sequence: TGTGCCAGCAGCCCAGACAGGGGGAAATCACCCCTCCACTTT. Amino acids: CASSPDRGKSPLHF. The genes are TRBV3-1 and TRBJ1-6, with 9 nucleotides matching TRBD1. The CDR3 is 14 residues long. Per the germline V gene, CDR1 is LGHDT and CDR2 is YNNKEL (reference sequence). With 4 bases clipped from V and 10 bases from J, the junction kept 5 bases outside the gene matches.